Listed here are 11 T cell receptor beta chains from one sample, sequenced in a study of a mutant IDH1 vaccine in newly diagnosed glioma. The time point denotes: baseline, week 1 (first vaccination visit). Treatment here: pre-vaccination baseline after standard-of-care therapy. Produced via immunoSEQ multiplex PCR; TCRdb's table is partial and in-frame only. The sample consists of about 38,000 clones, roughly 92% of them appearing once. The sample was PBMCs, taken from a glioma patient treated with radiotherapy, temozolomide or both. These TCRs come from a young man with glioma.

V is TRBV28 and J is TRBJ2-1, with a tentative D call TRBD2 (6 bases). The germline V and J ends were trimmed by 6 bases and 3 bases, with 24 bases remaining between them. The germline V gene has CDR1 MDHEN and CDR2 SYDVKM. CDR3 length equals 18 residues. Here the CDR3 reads CASSKTLDLLRGYNEQFF. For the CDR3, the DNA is TGTGCCAGCAGCAAGACCCTTGATTTGCTGCGGGGCTACAATGAGCAGTTCTTC.

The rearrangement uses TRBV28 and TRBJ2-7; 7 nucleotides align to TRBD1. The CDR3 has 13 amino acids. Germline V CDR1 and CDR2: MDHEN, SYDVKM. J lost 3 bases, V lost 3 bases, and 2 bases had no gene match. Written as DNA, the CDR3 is TGTGCCAGCAGTTTCGCAGGGGGCTACGAGCAGTACTTC. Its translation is CASSFAGGYEQYF.

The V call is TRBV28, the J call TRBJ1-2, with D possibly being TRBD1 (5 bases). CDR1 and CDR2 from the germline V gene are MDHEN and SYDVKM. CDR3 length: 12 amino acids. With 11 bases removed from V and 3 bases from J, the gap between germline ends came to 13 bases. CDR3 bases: TGTGCCGGGCGGGGGACTCACTATGGCTACACCTTC. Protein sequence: CAGRGTHYGYTF.

CDR3: CASSIGYGDNEQFF. The CDR3 DNA follows: TGTGCCAGTAGTATAGGTTACGGGGACAATGAGCAGTTCTTC. This rearrangement joins TRBV19 to TRBJ2-1; possibly TRBD2 for D (5 bases). CDR3 size: 14 residues. Trimming removed 1 base from V and 5 bases from J, with 9 bases in between. Germline loops: CDR1 LNHDA, CDR2 SQIVND (reference sequence).

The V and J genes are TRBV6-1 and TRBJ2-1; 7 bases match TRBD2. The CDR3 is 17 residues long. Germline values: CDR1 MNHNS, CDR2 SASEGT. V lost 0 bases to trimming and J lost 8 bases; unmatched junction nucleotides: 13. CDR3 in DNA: TGTGCCAGCAGTGAAGCCCGTGCGGGAGTTCAAGGGGATGAGCAGTTCTTC. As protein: CASSEARAGVQGDEQFF.

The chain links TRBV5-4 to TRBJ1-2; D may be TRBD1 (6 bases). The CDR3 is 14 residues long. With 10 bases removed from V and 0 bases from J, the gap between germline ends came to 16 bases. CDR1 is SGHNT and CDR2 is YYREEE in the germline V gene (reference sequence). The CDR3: CAVFGGLPNYGYTF. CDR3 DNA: TGTGCCGTGTTCGGGGGCCTCCCTAACTATGGCTACACCTTC.

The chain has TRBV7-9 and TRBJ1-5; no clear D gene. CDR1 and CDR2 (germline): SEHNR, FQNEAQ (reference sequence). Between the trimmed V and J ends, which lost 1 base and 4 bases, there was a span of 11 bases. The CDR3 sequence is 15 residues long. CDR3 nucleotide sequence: TGTGCCAGCAGCTTAGGTAGCGGAAATAATCAGCCCCAGCATTTT. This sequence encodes CASSLGSGNNQPQHF.

CDR3 sequence reads: CASSLVTGDTEAFF. For the CDR3, the DNA is TGCGCCAGCAGCTTGGTCACAGGGGACACTGAAGCTTTCTTT. The chain combines TRBV5-1 with TRBJ1-1, with 7 positions matching TRBD1. The CDR3 is 14 residues long. The J segment lost 3 bases and the V segment lost 0 bases, leaving 2 bases of the junction unmatched. Germline loops: CDR1 SGHRS, CDR2 YFSETQ. The full variable domain, rest sourced from reference TRBV5-1 and TRBJ1-1, is KAGVTQTPRYLIKTRGQQVTLSCSPISGHRSVSWYQQTPGQGLQFLFEYFSETQRNKGNFPGRFSGRQFSNSRSEMNVSTLELGDSALYLCASSLVTGDTEAFFGQGTRLTVV.

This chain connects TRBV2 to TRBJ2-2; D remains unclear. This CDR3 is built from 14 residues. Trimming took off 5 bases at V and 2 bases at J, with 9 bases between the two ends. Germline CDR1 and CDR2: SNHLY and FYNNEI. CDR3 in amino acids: CASSPKTNTGELFF. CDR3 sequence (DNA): TGTGCCAGCAGTCCTAAGACAAACACCGGGGAGCTGTTTTTT.

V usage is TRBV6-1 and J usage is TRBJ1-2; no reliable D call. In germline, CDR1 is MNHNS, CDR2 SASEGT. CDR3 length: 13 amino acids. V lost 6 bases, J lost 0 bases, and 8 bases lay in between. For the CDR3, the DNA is TGTGCCAGCAGAGAGCCCGCTAACTATGGCTACACCTTC. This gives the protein CASREPANYGYTF.

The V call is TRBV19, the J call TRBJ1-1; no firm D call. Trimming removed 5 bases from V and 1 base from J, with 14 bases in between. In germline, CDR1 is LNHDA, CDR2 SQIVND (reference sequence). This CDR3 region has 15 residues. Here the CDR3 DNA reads TGTGCCAGTAGTCCCACCCTCACGGAGAACACTGAAGCTTTCTTT. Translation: CASSPTLTENTEAFF.